The next 8 T cell receptor beta chains were all read from a single sample in a study of OX40 agonist ivuxolimab in advanced cancers. Profiled with immunoSEQ multiplex PCR; TCRdb holds only in-frame clones, not every one. The profile shows approximately 69,000 clones, roughly nine tenths of them singletons. Sequencing was performed on CD4+ or CD8+ T cells sorted from blood, taken in a trial of the OX40 agonist ivuxolimab. These receptors were obtained from an adult with an advanced solid tumor such as melanoma, head and neck, liver or kidney cancer.

This clone appeared once. This chain uses TRBV25-1 with TRBJ2-1, with 12 bases fitting TRBD2. Germline values: CDR1 MGHDK, CDR2 SYGVNS. The CDR3 runs 16 residues. With V trimmed by 1 base and J by 9 bases, 7 bases remained unmatched. The CDR3: CASSESSGRAVLEQFF. The CDR3 DNA reads TGTGCCAGCAGTGAATCTAGCGGGAGGGCCGTCCTTGAGCAGTTCTTC.

The J gene is TRBJ1-3, the V gene TRBV29-1; no definite D call. The V end was cut by 3 bases, the J end by 0 bases, with 12 bases between. CDR1 and CDR2 (germline): SQVTM, ANQGSEA. CDR3 size: 15 residues. CDR3 bases: TGCAGCGTTGATGGGCCTTCAACCTCTGGAAACACCATATATTTT. Protein sequence: CSVDGPSTSGNTIYF.

The chain has TRBV9 and TRBJ2-6, with D tentatively TRBD1 (5 bases). Trimming removed 3 bases at V and 4 bases at J, with 8 bases between. The CDR3 sequence is 14 residues long. Germline values: CDR1 SGDLS, CDR2 YYNGEE. The CDR3 spells CASSAGAGANVLTF. Written as DNA, the CDR3 is TGTGCCAGCAGCGCTGGGGCCGGGGCCAACGTCCTGACTTTC.

The V gene is TRBV19, the J gene TRBJ1-1; the D is unclear. The V end lost 5 bases, the J end lost 6 bases, and 7 bases lay between the germline ends. Germline V gene lookup returns CDR1 LNHDA and CDR2 SQIVND (reference sequence). The CDR3 is 11 amino acids. The CDR3 DNA follows: TGTGCCAGTAGTTCTCCGGCTGAAGCTTTCTTT. Protein: CASSSPAEAFF.

The DNA of the CDR3 is TGTGCCAGCAGTATACTAGCCCCGAACACTGAAGCTTTCTTT. It yields the protein CASSILAPNTEAFF. The chain carries TRBV6-6 and TRBJ1-1; D not resolved. CDR1 is MNHNY, CDR2 SVGAGI, per germline (reference sequence). V was trimmed by 5 bases and J by 1 base, leaving 11 bases between them. This CDR3 contains 14 residues.

The V and J genes are TRBV5-6 and TRBJ1-4; 9 positions agree with TRBD1. V shed 3 bases, J shed 7 bases, and the junction held 10 bases outside the gene matches. Germline assignment: CDR1 SGHDT and CDR2 YYEEEE. This CDR3 is built from 16 residues. The CDR3 is CASSYGRRTGAEKLFF. In DNA form, the CDR3 reads TGTGCCAGCAGCTATGGTCGGAGGACAGGGGCTGAAAAACTGTTTTTT.

The chain is built from TRBV27 and TRBJ2-1; D possibly corresponds to TRBD2 (6 bases). CDR3 length equals 15 residues. The germline V gene encodes CDR1 MNHEY and CDR2 SMNVEV (reference sequence). The ends were cut back, 0 bases at V and 4 bases at J, with 10 bases in the middle. The DNA of the CDR3 is TGTGCCAGCAGTTTATCTAGCGGAGCTTACAATGAGCAGTTCTTC. It specifies CASSLSSGAYNEQFF.

This clone was seen a handful of times. The chain uses TRBV7-8 and TRBJ1-1, with a weak D call TRBD1 (5 bases). Germline V lookup: CDR1 SGHVS, CDR2 FQNEAQ. The CDR3 is 13 amino acids. The CDR3 is CGDSRPLNTEAFF. The CDR3 DNA is TGTGGGGACTCCAGACCTTTGAACACTGAAGCTTTCTTT.